These T cell receptor beta chains were read from a single sample in a study of PD-L1 blockade in urothelial cancer. Measured with immunoSEQ multiplex PCR; TCRdb has only the in-frame clones, and not every one. The repertoire holds 70,000 to 85,000 clones, with about 85% as singletons. The starting material was PBMCs, obtained around atezolizumab (anti-PD-L1) treatment. The receptors derive from a man between 65 and 85 years old with urothelial cancer. CDR3s include the opening cysteine and the closing phenylalanine or tryptophan. Fields, in order: V gene, clone size, D gene, J gene, CDR3 DNA, CDR3 protein. The D gene is left open where the match is weak. Where a row states a size, it is once, few, many or the class of an expanded clone; other rows omit it.

TRBV9	NA	NA	TRBJ2-5	TGTGCCAGCAGCGTAGAGGGGAACCTCCAAGAGACCCAGTACTTC	CASSVEGNLQETQYF
TRBV28	once	NA	TRBJ1-2	TGTGCCAGCAGTTTACAGGGGGGCTACACCTTC	CASSLQGGYTF
TRBV5-8	NA	TRBD2	TRBJ2-1	TGTGCCAGCAGCACACTAGCGGGAGGCTTGGGGGATGAGCAGTTCTTC	CASSTLAGGLGDEQFF
TRBV6-6	NA	NA	TRBJ1-2	TGTGCCATATCCCCCGGGGGTGTAAGGAAAAACTATGGCTACACCTTC	CAISPGGVRKNYGYTF
TRBV11-2	NA	TRBD1	TRBJ2-2	TGTGCCAGCAGCTTAGTGACGACAGGGTTTGCCGGGGAGCTGTTTTTT	CASSLVTTGFAGELFF
TRBV7-9	NA	TRBD2	TRBJ2-1	TGTGCCAGCAGCCCTCCGGGACTAGCGGGGATTAATGAGCAGTTCTTC	CASSPPGLAGINEQFF
TRBV7-2	NA	TRBD2	TRBJ2-1	TGTGCCAGCAGTTCGACTAGCGGACACAATGAGCAGTTCTTC	CASSSTSGHNEQFF
TRBV19	NA	TRBD1	TRBJ1-4	TGTGCCAGTAGTGCGCCGGACAGGCGTCAGGAAAAACTGTTTTTT	CASSAPDRRQEKLFF
TRBV28	NA	NA	TRBJ1-3	TGTGCCAGCAGACCCCATGGCGGGGGGGACACCATATATTTT	CASRPHGGGDTIYF
TRBV6-5	NA	TRBD2	TRBJ2-2	TGTGCCAGCAGTCTTAGCGGGGCGGGCACCGGGGAGCTGTTTTTT	CASSLSGAGTGELFF
TRBV14	NA	NA	TRBJ2-1	TGTGCCAGCAGCCAACCAGTCTACAATGAGCAGTTCTTC	CASSQPVYNEQFF
TRBV25-1	NA	TRBD1	TRBJ2-5	TGTGCCAGCAGTGAATTGGGCAGGGGACAGCAAGAGACCCAGTACTTC	CASSELGRGQQETQYF
TRBV6-6	NA	NA	TRBJ1-5	TGTGCCAGCAGTATTTCTGTAAGCAATCAGCCCCAGCATTTT	CASSISVSNQPQHF
TRBV7-2	NA	TRBD2	TRBJ2-1	TGTGCCAGCAGCCTAGGGTACGCGGGAGGGAAAAGAAATGAGCAGTTCTTC	CASSLGYAGGKRNEQFF
TRBV19	NA	TRBD1	TRBJ2-3	TGTGCCAGTAGTATTGGACAGGGGTTTATTGGAGATACGCAGTATTTT	CASSIGQGFIGDTQYF
TRBV7-2	NA	NA	TRBJ1-1	TGTGCCAGCAGCTTAGGTACGGGTACTGAAGCTTTCTTT	CASSLGTGTEAFF
TRBV18	NA	TRBD1	TRBJ2-7	TGTGCCAGCTCACCTTGGACAGGGGCCAACGAGCAGTACTTC	CASSPWTGANEQYF
TRBV6-1	NA	NA	TRBJ1-3	TGTGCCAGCAGTGCCAGGACGGGGAACTCTGGAAACACCATATATTTT	CASSARTGNSGNTIYF
TRBV5-1	once	NA	TRBJ2-3	TGCGCCAGCAGCTTGATGCAGGGGAGCACAGATACGCAGTATTTT	CASSLMQGSTDTQYF
TRBV19	NA	NA	TRBJ1-5	TGTGCCAGTACCCCCTCCAGGGGCGGATTCAGTCAGCCCCAGCATTTT	CASTPSRGGFSQPQHF
TRBV7-2	NA	NA	TRBJ2-1	TGTGCCAGCAGCGTGCTACAGGGATATGAGCAGTTCTTC	CASSVLQGYEQFF
TRBV10-3	once	TRBD1	TRBJ1-5	TGTGCCATCAGCCCTGGACAGGGAAGTCAGCCCCAGCATTTT	CAISPGQGSQPQHF
TRBV29-1	NA	TRBD2	TRBJ2-1	TGCAGCGCACTAGCGGGAGGATTCAATGAGCAGTTCTTC	CSALAGGFNEQFF
TRBV29-1	NA	TRBD1	TRBJ2-7	TGCAGCGTCGACCTAACGGACAGGGGCTACGAGCAGTACTTC	CSVDLTDRGYEQYF
TRBV27	NA	TRBD2	TRBJ2-7	TGTGCCAGCAGAAAGGGACTAGCGGGAGAGCAGTACTTC	CASRKGLAGEQYF
TRBV10-3	NA	NA	TRBJ2-5	TGTGCCATCAGTGAACGGGGGAGAGAGACCCAGTACTTC	CAISERGRETQYF
TRBV27	NA	NA	TRBJ2-1	TGTGCCAGCAGTTTTAGCCCCAATCTCTACAATGAGCAGTTCTTC	CASSFSPNLYNEQFF
TRBV10-3	NA	NA	TRBJ1-3	TGTGCCATCAGTGACAGGAGGTCCCCTGGAAACACCATATATTTT	CAISDRRSPGNTIYF
TRBV5-1	NA	NA	TRBJ2-1	TGCGCCAGCAGCAGCAGGGTCCAACGTGAGCAGTTCTTC	CASSSRVQREQFF
TRBV19	NA	TRBD1	TRBJ2-5	TGTGCCAGTAGCACAGGGGGCGCCGGGACCCAGTACTTC	CASSTGGAGTQYF
TRBV5-4	NA	TRBD1	TRBJ2-2	TGTGCCAGCAGCTCGCAGGGGGTAGGAAACACCGGGGAGCTGTTTTTT	CASSSQGVGNTGELFF
TRBV5-4	NA	TRBD2	TRBJ2-7	TGTGCCAGCACCGCGGGACTAGTGAACGAGCAGTACTTC	CASTAGLVNEQYF
TRBV6-6	NA	TRBD2	TRBJ2-7	TGTGCCAGCAGCGGGACTAGCGGGAGTTACGAGCAGTACTTC	CASSGTSGSYEQYF
TRBV5-6	NA	NA	TRBJ2-2	TGTGCCAGCAGCTTGAACGGGGGGCGTCGGGAGCTGTTTTTT	CASSLNGGRRELFF
TRBV5-5	NA	NA	TRBJ2-3	TGTGCCAGCAGCCCTACTAAGCCCACAGATACGCAGTATTTT	CASSPTKPTDTQYF
TRBV5-1	NA	NA	TRBJ2-1	TGCGCCAGCAGCAAAGCGACCTACGATGAGCAGTTCTTC	CASSKATYDEQFF
TRBV18	NA	TRBD2	TRBJ2-2	TGTGCCAGCTCACCTGGGACTAGCGGGAGTGTCACCGGGGAGCTGTTTTTT	CASSPGTSGSVTGELFF
TRBV2	NA	NA	TRBJ2-6	TGTGCCAGCAGTCGGGGGATAGGGGCCAACGTCCTGACTTTC	CASSRGIGANVLTF
TRBV5-8	NA	NA	TRBJ1-1	TGTGCCAGCAGCTTGGGAGGTTCGGGGGGGTCGGGAGCTTTCTTT	CASSLGGSGGSGAFF
TRBV19	NA	TRBD2	TRBJ2-7	TGTGCCAGTAGTAGGGCTAGCGGGAGGCCACACGAGCAGTACTTC	CASSRASGRPHEQYF
TRBV30	NA	TRBD1	TRBJ1-4	TGTGCCTGGAGTGGGCAGGGGGCTGAAAAACTGTTTTTT	CAWSGQGAEKLFF